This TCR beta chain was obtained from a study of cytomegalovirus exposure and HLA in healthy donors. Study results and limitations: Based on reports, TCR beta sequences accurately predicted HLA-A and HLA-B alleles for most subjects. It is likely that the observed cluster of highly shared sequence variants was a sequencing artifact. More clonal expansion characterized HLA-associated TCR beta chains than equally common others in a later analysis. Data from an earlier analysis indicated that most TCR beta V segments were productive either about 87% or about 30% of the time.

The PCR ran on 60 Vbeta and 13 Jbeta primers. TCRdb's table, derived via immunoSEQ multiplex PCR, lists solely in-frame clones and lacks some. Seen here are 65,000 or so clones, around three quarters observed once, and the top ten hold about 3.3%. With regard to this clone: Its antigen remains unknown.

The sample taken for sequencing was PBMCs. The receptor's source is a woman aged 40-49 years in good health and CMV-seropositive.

CDR3 protein: CATSIDGGGQYNEQFF. CDR3 in DNA: TGTGCCACCAGCATAGATGGGGGGGGCCAATACAATGAGCAGTTCTTC. The rearrangement joins TRBV15 to TRBJ2-1; D perhaps matches TRBD2 (7 bases). The CDR3 is 16 residues long. The V and J ends lost 4 bases and 4 bases respectively, with 17 bases between them. Germline values: CDR1 LNHNV, CDR2 YYDKDF (reference sequence).